This TCR beta chain was observed in a study of blood T cell repertoires in COVID-19. Background on the study: Samples of COVID-19 (acute and convalescent) were obtained from the United States, Italy and Spain. Nucleic acid was either cDNA or gDNA, and it came from T cells, B-cell-depleted T cells, or PBMCs.

It was during active infection that Seattle patients were enrolled and then longitudinally followed. The authors' processing: Estimates of nucleated cell counts were drawn from the amplification of reference gene primers. Here immunoSEQ multiplex PCR was the method, and the copy in TCRdb shows in-frame clones only, minus some. V and J calls and clone size are copied from that table; D and trimming were computed from the DNA. The sample lists 200,000 to 250,000 clones; 90% to 95% were seen once. Germline values: CDR1 SGHDN, CDR2 FVKESK. The CDR3 is 16 amino acids. Trimming took off 0 bases at V and 4 bases at J, with 13 bases between the two ends.

The sequence came from a man in his 60s with COVID-19, enrolled during active disease. The material sequenced was peripheral blood. The chain combines TRBV14 with TRBJ1-3; weak D call: TRBD1 (5 bases). CDR3 loop: CASSQDQGALGNTIYF. CDR3 sequence (DNA): TGTGCCAGCAGCCAAGATCAAGGGGCACTAGGAAACACCATATATTTT.